The next 22 T cell receptor beta chains were all read from a single sample in a study of shared clonotypes between healthy human individuals. Libraries were prepared by immunoSEQ multiplex PCR; TCRdb keeps only in-frame clonotypes and omits some of them. The sample holds 1 million to 1.2 million clones; approximately 80% are singletons and the top ten take 0.89%. The sequenced sample consisted of memory CD4+ T cells from PBMCs. The sample's subset: CD45RA-negative fraction. All receptors come from a man younger than 35 in good health. Some clones in this sample may be carry-over from other donors' samples.

This chain links TRBV7-3 with TRBJ2-3; the D gene is possibly TRBD2 (6 bases). Between the trimmed V and J ends, which lost 3 bases and 0 bases, there was a span of 10 bases. Per germline, CDR1 SGHTA and CDR2 FQGTGA. The CDR3 sequence is 15 residues long. The CDR3 loop is CASSLGLLSTDTQYF. The CDR3 DNA is TGTGCCAGCAGCTTGGGACTCCTAAGCACAGATACGCAGTATTTT.

V is TRBV28 and J is TRBJ1-4; D not certain. Germline V CDR1 and CDR2: MDHEN, SYDVKM. V lost 3 bases and J lost 8, with 19 bases in between. CDR3 length: 16 amino acids. CDR3 region: CASSFAPRGNEEKLFF. CDR3 bases: TGTGCCAGCAGTTTCGCGCCCCGAGGTAACGAGGAAAAACTGTTTTTT.

The chain uses TRBV18 and TRBJ2-1, with TRBD2 matching over 8 bases. Germline V gives CDR1 KGHSH, CDR2 LQKENI. Losses at the gene ends were 1 base for V and 8 bases for J; bases not matched to a gene: 10. This CDR3 has 16 amino acids. The CDR3 DNA follows: TGTGCCAGCTCACCACGTAACAGCGGGAGCAGGGATGAGCAGTTCTTC. Protein: CASSPRNSGSRDEQFF. Combining the CDR3 with reference TRBV18 and TRBJ2-1 gives the whole variable domain NAGVMQNPRHLVRRRGQEARLRCSPMKGHSHVYWYRQLPEEGLKFMVYLQKENIIDESGMPKERFSAEFPKEGPSILRIQQVVRGDSAAYFCASSPRNSGSRDEQFFGPGTRLTVL.

Worth noting for this clone: Different DNA sequences within this sample yield the same CDR3. The rearrangement joins TRBV7-2 to TRBJ2-3; D is undetermined. The CDR3 consists of 12 residues. Between the trimmed V and J ends, which lost 3 bases and 5 bases, there was a span of 6 bases. Germline V gene data show CDR1 as SGHTA and CDR2 as FQGNSA. CDR3 sequence reads: CASSFSRDTQYF. CDR3 DNA sequence: TGTGCCAGCAGCTTTTCTCGAGATACGCAGTATTTT.

J is TRBJ2-3 and V is TRBV7-6, with 8 bases aligning to TRBD2. The ends lost 3 bases at V and 4 bases at J; junction bases unmatched: 9. Germline lookup yields CDR1 SGHVS and CDR2 FNYEAQ. This CDR3 has 16 residues. The CDR3 loop reads CASSFESGRRADTQYF. The CDR3 DNA is TGTGCCAGCAGCTTTGAAAGCGGGAGACGCGCAGATACGCAGTATTTT.

The chain joins TRBV30 to TRBJ1-6; TRBD1 might be the D (6 bases). The germline CDR1 and CDR2 sequences are GTSNPN and SVGIG (reference sequence). Trimming removed 3 bases from V and 4 bases from J, with 13 bases in between. This CDR3 has 15 amino acids. The CDR3 DNA is TGTGCCTGGAGCATCCAGGGGCCGTATAATTCACCCCTCCACTTT. It translates to CAWSIQGPYNSPLHF.

The chain uses TRBV5-6 and TRBJ1-1; D gene unclear. Trimming stripped 1 base from V and 4 bases from J, with 11 bases between. CDR3 length: 14 residues. Germline V CDR1 and CDR2: SGHDT, YYEEEE. The CDR3: CASSLISTSTEAFF. CDR3 coding DNA: TGTGCCAGCAGCTTGATCAGCACTAGCACTGAAGCTTTCTTT.

This clone was found a few times. This chain connects TRBV9 to TRBJ1-1; D may be TRBD1 (6 bases). Germline V gene sequence: CDR1 SGDLS, CDR2 YYNGEE. CDR3 length: 14 amino acids. Trimming removed 4 bases from V and 0 bases from J, with 10 bases in between. The CDR3 reads CASSSGTLNTEAFF. CDR3 DNA: TGTGCCAGCAGCTCCGGGACACTGAACACTGAAGCTTTCTTT.

V is TRBV30 and J is TRBJ1-4; D is unclear. The germline CDR1 and CDR2 sequences are GTSNPN and SVGIG (reference sequence). V was cut by 3 bases and J by 7 bases, with 12 bases left in between. The CDR3 extends over 13 amino acids. This chain's CDR3 is CAWRGRAGEKLFF. The CDR3 region has the DNA TGTGCCTGGAGAGGGAGGGCTGGTGAAAAACTGTTTTTT. The complete variable domain, with remaining parts taken from reference TRBV30 and TRBJ1-4, reads SQTIHQWPATLVQPVGSPLSLECTVEGTSNPNLYWYRQAAGRGLQLLFYSVGIGQISSEVPQNLSASRPQDRQFILSSKKLLLSDSGFYLCAWRGRAGEKLFFGSGTQLSVL.

The V and J genes are TRBV9 and TRBJ2-7, with D perhaps TRBD2 (6 bases). CDR1 and CDR2 from the germline V gene are SGDLS and YYNGEE. V was clipped by 4 bases and J by 3 bases, with 14 bases between them. The CDR3 totals 14 residues. The CDR3 sequence is CASSPRLELYEQYF. The CDR3 nucleotides are TGTGCCAGCAGCCCCCGACTAGAGCTCTACGAGCAGTACTTC.

The chain carries TRBV19 and TRBJ1-2; a weak D match, TRBD1 (5 bases). The length of the CDR3 is 14 residues. Germline V gene sequence: CDR1 LNHDA, CDR2 SQIVND (reference sequence). The V end was cut by 3 bases, the J end by 7 bases, with 15 bases between. DNA for the CDR3: TGTGCCAGTAGTATGCTTGGGGACGATCCTGGCTACACCTTC. It yields the protein CASSMLGDDPGYTF.

This chain joins TRBV6-5 and TRBJ2-1; D not resolved. Germline values: CDR1 MNHEY, CDR2 SVGAGI. The CDR3 loop spans 12 amino acids. V was shortened by 5 bases and J by 2 bases, with 4 bases between the two germline ends. The CDR3 sequence: CASSSTYNEQFF. The CDR3 DNA sequence: TGTGCCAGCAGTAGCACCTACAATGAGCAGTTCTTC.

The J gene is TRBJ2-7, the V gene TRBV7-2; 11 bases are shared with TRBD2. J lost 6 bases, V lost 1 base, and 2 bases had no gene match. The germline gives CDR1 SGHTA, CDR2 FQGNSA. The CDR3 extends over 14 amino acids. The CDR3 DNA sequence: TGTGCCAGCAGCTTAGTAGCGGGAGGGGCCGAGCAGTACTTC. Amino acids: CASSLVAGGAEQYF.

The chain has TRBV5-1 and TRBJ1-1; no firm D call. CDR1 is SGHRS, CDR2 YFSETQ, per germline. Trimming cost V 2 bases and J 1 base, with 6 bases left between them. The CDR3 covers 13 residues. The CDR3, as DNA: TGCGCCAGCAGCTTCAGCCCGAACACTGAAGCTTTCTTT. It codes for CASSFSPNTEAFF.

The chain has TRBV7-2 and TRBJ2-3, with no clear D. The CDR3 is 16 amino acids. Germline-derived CDR1 and CDR2 are SGHTA and FQGNSA. V lost 7 bases, J lost 2 bases, and 19 bases lay in between. Here the CDR3 DNA reads TGTGCCAGCAAACTCGTATTGGCCGTCGACACAGATACGCAGTATTTT. Its protein is CASKLVLAVDTDTQYF. Drawing the rest from reference TRBV7-2 and TRBJ2-3, the complete variable domain is GAGVSQSPSNKVTEKGKDVELRCDPISGHTALYWYRQSLGQGLEFLIYFQGNSAPDKSGLPSDRFSAERTGGSVSTLTIQRTQQEDSAVYLCASKLVLAVDTDTQYFGPGTRLTVL.

This clone was detected once. This chain uses TRBV6-5 with TRBJ2-6, with D perhaps being TRBD1 or TRBD2 (5 bases each). The ends were cut back, 4 bases at V and 4 bases at J, with 8 bases in the middle. This CDR3 region has 14 residues. Germline V gene lookup returns CDR1 MNHEY and CDR2 SVGAGI. The DNA of the CDR3 is TGTGCCAGCAGTTCCGGGACCGGGGCCAACGTCCTGACTTTC. Its protein product is CASSSGTGANVLTF.

Notes on this clone: This may stem from a read error, because a much larger clone lies one nucleotide away. V and J are TRBV5-6 and TRBJ2-1; 12 bases align to TRBD2. Germline assignment: CDR1 SGHDT and CDR2 YYEEEE. V was clipped by 4 bases and J by 5 bases; unmatched bases: 4. The CDR3 is 15 residues long. CDR3 amino acids: CASSPRTSGNNEQFF. The CDR3 bases are TGTGCCAGCAGCCCCCGGACTAGCGGGAACAATGAGCAGTTCTTC.

The chain has TRBV28 and TRBJ1-2; TRBD1 agrees at 7 bases. V shed 6 bases, J shed 4 bases, and the junction held 14 bases outside the gene matches. Per germline, CDR1 MDHEN and CDR2 SYDVKM. The CDR3 is 16 amino acids. CDR3: CASSILGTTGIYGYTF. The CDR3 nucleotides read TGTGCCAGCAGCATACTGGGAACGACAGGGATCTATGGCTACACCTTC.

The rearrangement uses TRBV2 and TRBJ1-5; perhaps TRBD1 as D (5 bases). Trimming shortened V by 5 bases and J by 1 base, and 12 bases separated the two germline ends. In germline, CDR1 is SNHLY, CDR2 FYNNEI. The CDR3 spans 15 residues. Written as DNA, the CDR3 is TGTGCCAGCAGTCCGTCGGGGGTAAGCAATCAGCCCCAGCATTTT. Amino acids: CASSPSGVSNQPQHF.

The rearrangement links TRBV5-1 to TRBJ1-1, with D maybe TRBD1 (5 bases). Germline loops: CDR1 SGHRS, CDR2 YFSETQ. The V and J ends lost 1 base and 1 base respectively, with 11 bases between them. The CDR3 totals 15 residues. The CDR3 DNA is TGCGCCAGCAGCTTGCAGGGACTTCGGAACACTGAAGCTTTCTTT. It encodes CASSLQGLRNTEAFF.

The V gene is TRBV28, the J gene TRBJ1-3; D gene ambiguous. The germline gives CDR1 MDHEN, CDR2 SYDVKM. The CDR3 is made up of 15 amino acids. Trimming removed 3 bases from V and 0 bases from J, with 9 bases in between. The CDR3 here is CASSFRRPSGNTIYF. In nucleotides, the CDR3 is TGTGCCAGCAGTTTCCGCAGGCCCTCTGGAAACACCATATATTTT.

This chain connects TRBV28 to TRBJ1-2; D is uncertain. The V and J ends lost 5 bases and 1 base respectively, with 8 bases between them. Germline assignment: CDR1 MDHEN and CDR2 SYDVKM. CDR3 length equals 13 residues. The CDR3 sequence: CASSPADNYGYTF. The CDR3 bases are TGTGCCAGCAGTCCGGCTGATAACTATGGCTACACCTTC.